Below, one T cell receptor (beta chain) is given with its context. Its specificity is not known. This sample was taken from a study of human T cells and chemical hapten exposure. Described time point: patch test 1, 2 weeks after DPC sensitization. This sample's treatment: therapeutic diphenylcyclopropenone sensitization with weekly scalp DPC. General observations from the study: Expanded TCRs formed significantly more large CDR3 similarity clusters than controls.

V lost 2 bases and J 1 base, leaving 8 bases between the germline ends. The CDR3 extends over 13 amino acids. CDR1 and CDR2 from the germline V gene are DFQATT and SNEGSKA (reference sequence). TCRdb re-derived calls from the RACE reads in MiXCR, one entry per CDR3 protein. In the table there are roughly 190,000 distinct CDR3 sequences, 20% to 25% of which are singletons. The sequences come from whole blood, collected in connection with sensitization to the hapten diphenylcyclopropenone (DPC). The clonotype originates from a woman in her forties or fifties with alopecia areata. Some clones in this sample may be carry-over from other donors' samples. The rearrangement joins TRBV20-1 to TRBJ2-5, with D perhaps being TRBD1 or TRBD2 (5 bases each). DNA of the CDR3: TGCAGTGCTAGAACTGGGGGCCAAGAGACCCAGTACTTC. This codes for CSARTGGQETQYF.